The 9 T cell receptor beta chains in this list originate from one sample, sequenced in a study of T cell changes during pregnancy in multiple sclerosis. Data came from immunoSEQ multiplex PCR; TCRdb stores just in-frame clones and leaves some out. The profile shows approximately 50,000 clones, over 80% of them singletons. The sequences come from CD8+ T cells from peripheral blood mononuclear cells, collected after pregnancy. The origin of the receptors is a female donor with multiple sclerosis, enrolled in a pregnancy study.

V is TRBV9 and J is TRBJ2-1; 9 nucleotides match TRBD1. This CDR3 spans 15 amino acids. Germline CDR1 reads SGDLS; CDR2 reads YYNGEE. The trim removed 5 bases at V and 9 bases at J, leaving 12 bases unmatched. The CDR3 protein is CASSAPGTGFSEQFF. In nucleotides, the CDR3 is TGTGCCAGCAGTGCGCCCGGGACAGGGTTCTCTGAGCAGTTCTTC.

V gene TRBV15 combines with J gene TRBJ2-5; 11 positions match TRBD1. This CDR3 has 15 amino acids. Germline loops: CDR1 LNHNV, CDR2 YYDKDF (reference sequence). J gave up 4 bases and V 3 bases, and 4 bases lay outside the gene matches. The CDR3 is CATSSRTGGAETQYF. Here the CDR3 DNA reads TGTGCCACCAGCAGCCGGACAGGGGGCGCAGAGACCCAGTACTTC.

The J gene is TRBJ1-1, the V gene TRBV4-2, with no clear D. CDR1 is LGHNA, CDR2 YNFKEQ, per germline. With 1 base removed from V and 3 bases from J, the gap between germline ends came to 9 bases. The CDR3 extends over 14 amino acids. Written as DNA, the CDR3 is TGTGCCAGCAGCCAAGGAGCGGCGGACACTGAAGCTTTCTTT. Translation: CASSQGAADTEAFF.

The rearrangement uses TRBV6-5 and TRBJ2-5; 7 nucleotides agree with TRBD1. The CDR3 has 12 residues. V shed 4 bases and J 5 bases; nucleotides not matched to a gene: 1. The germline V gene has CDR1 MNHEY and CDR2 SVGAGI. The CDR3, as DNA: TGTGCCAGCAGTTTGGACAGGGAGACCCAGTACTTC. This gives the protein CASSLDRETQYF.

This clone has more than one count but fewer than ten. The V call is TRBV6-4, the J call TRBJ2-2; D possibly corresponds to TRBD1 (5 bases). CDR3 length equals 16 residues. Germline CDR1 MRHNA, CDR2 SNTAGT. The V end was cut by 0 bases, the J end by 4 bases, with 12 bases between. CDR3 region: CASSDSAGLSTGELFF. In nucleotides, the CDR3 is TGTGCCAGCAGTGACTCGGCAGGGCTTAGCACCGGGGAGCTGTTTTTT.

The rearrangement uses TRBV5-6 and TRBJ2-7; 9 bases agree with TRBD1. The germline V gene has CDR1 SGHDT and CDR2 YYEEEE. With V trimmed by 4 bases and J by 2 bases, 4 bases remained unmatched. This CDR3 has 14 residues. CDR3 amino acids: CASSRTGAAYEQYF. In nucleotides, the CDR3 is TGTGCCAGCAGCCGGACAGGGGCTGCCTACGAGCAGTACTTC.

This clone showed up just once. CDR3: CASSQYASTGGSYEQYF. The CDR3 DNA follows: TGTGCCAGCAGCCAATATGCTTCGACAGGGGGATCCTACGAGCAGTACTTC. The chain uses TRBV16 and TRBJ2-7, with 9 bases fitting TRBD1. The length of the CDR3 is 17 residues. V was pared by 1 base and J by 1 base, with 8 bases of the junction left unmatched. Germline-derived CDR1 and CDR2 are KGHSY and FQNENV. The variable domain in full, with the rest retrieved from reference TRBV16 and TRBJ2-7, is GEEVAQTPKHLVRGEGQKAKLYCAPIKGHSYVFWYQQVLKNEFKFLISFQNENVFDETGMPKERFSAKCLPNSPCSLEIQATKLEDSAVYFCASSQYASTGGSYEQYFGPGTRLTVT.

This clone was seen only once. V is TRBV4-1 and J is TRBJ2-2, with no clear D. Germline V gene data show CDR1 as MGHRA and CDR2 as YSYEKL. The length of the CDR3 is 12 residues. Trimming left V 8 bases short and J 0 bases short, with 4 bases between. CDR3 in DNA: TGCGCCAGCTCGGCGAACACCGGGGAGCTGTTTTTT. It codes for CASSANTGELFF.

V is TRBV9 and J is TRBJ2-1; maybe TRBD2 (5 bases). The CDR3 is 13 amino acids. Germline V lookup: CDR1 SGDLS, CDR2 YYNGEE. V lost 0 bases and J 10 bases, leaving 11 bases between the germline ends. CDR3: CASSVVSGNEQFF. CDR3 coding DNA: TGTGCCAGCAGCGTAGTCTCGGGGAACGAGCAGTTCTTC.